The source of this TCR beta chain is a study of T cell responses to AZD1222 COVID-19 vaccine. In the study overall: Second-dose intervals near 4 or 12 weeks were combined.

In the case of this clone: Its specificity is unknown.

Data came from immunoSEQ multiplex PCR; TCRdb stores just in-frame clones and leaves some out. The top ten clones hold over 0.7% of a sample with 170,000 or so clones, more than 85% of them seen once. This CDR3 has 16 amino acids. General study points: Unmutated variant regions are reportedly targeted by nearly half of spike-specific TCRs. Just 5 or 6 AZD1222 recipients tested seropositive at baseline.

Source: peripheral blood, taken on day 0 of AZD1222 vaccination. The chain links TRBV21-1 to TRBJ1-2; the table's D call, TRBD1, was not checked against the DNA. TRBV21-1 is a pseudogene locus. This receptor was obtained from an adult in good health. DNA of the CDR3: TGTGCCAGCAGCCTCAGTCCCAAACCGATTGGCTATGGCTACACCTTC. Translating gives CASSLSPKPIGYGYTF.